This TCR beta chain derives from a study of read filtering for tumor transcriptome and immune sequencing. About the study: R-ISS stage counts were eight or nine for I, 16 for II, about 7 for III.

Germline V gene lookup returns CDR1 SGHDT and CDR2 YYEEEE. The CDR3 has 13 residues. Trimming stripped 6 bases from V and 2 bases from J, with 11 bases between. Sampling of bone marrow took place during active disease in every patient. This library used 300 to 450 ng RNA and molecular barcoded adaptors spanning alpha/delta and beta/gamma chains. TCRdb reanalysed the reads using MiXCR and keeps one entry per CDR3 protein. The sample contains approximately 93,000 distinct CDR3 sequences, about 22% of which appear only once. The V call is TRBV5-6, the J call TRBJ2-5; a possible D gene is TRBD1 (5 bases). Sequenced: a population of CD138-negative cells sorted from bone marrow. The source is a donor at least 40 years old with multiple myeloma. This CDR3 reads CASTRTWQETQYF. In nucleotides, the CDR3 is TGTGCCAGCACCCGGACATGGCAAGAGACCCAGTACTTC.